The sequence of this T cell receptor beta chain was determined in a study of blood T cell repertoires in COVID-19. Study at large: Italy, Spain and the United States were the sources of the convalescent and acute COVID-19 samples. In each case, the material was cDNA or gDNA derived from T cells, B-cell-depleted T cells, or PBMCs.

Germline V CDR1 and CDR2: SGHRS, YFSETQ. The CDR3 is made up of 14 amino acids. With 2 bases clipped from V and 3 bases from J, the junction kept 4 bases outside the gene matches. Per the original data handling: Reference gene primer amplification gave estimated nucleated cell counts. The assay was immunoSEQ multiplex PCR, and TCRdb's table has in-frame clones only and misses some. V and J calls and clone size come straight from that table; D and trimming were deduced from the DNA. The sample lists about 160,000 clones, approximately 79% seen once, with roughly 19% in the top ten. Only one count was recorded for this clone.

The TCR sequence derives from a woman older than 75 with acute or convalescent COVID-19. This chain uses TRBV5-1 with TRBJ1-1; 7 bases are a match to TRBD1. Material for sequencing was peripheral blood. CDR3 DNA: TGCGCCAGCAGCTTCACAGGGGCGGACACTGAAGCTTTCTTT. It codes for CASSFTGADTEAFF.